This TCR beta chain was captured by sequencing in a study of blood T cell repertoires in COVID-19. Background on the study: There were acute and convalescent COVID-19 samples, and they came from the United States, Italy and Spain. The cDNA or gDNA used as material had been derived from T cells, B-cell-depleted T cells, or PBMCs.

Methods used by the authors: Using reference gene primer amplification, nucleated cell counts were estimated. Only in-frame clones appear in the TCRdb table, and some are missing; sequencing was by immunoSEQ multiplex PCR. That table supplies the V and J calls and clone size; D and trimming were determined from the DNA. The data hold about 180,000 clones, with 83% observed a single time. Trimming took 1 base from V and 0 from J, leaving 10 bases between them. This CDR3 is built from 15 residues. Germline CDR1 reads MGHRA; CDR2 reads YSYEKL. This TCR was recovered from a human donor in a cohort sampled during active COVID-19. What was sequenced was peripheral blood. The genes are TRBV4-1 and TRBJ2-7; D not resolved. CDR3: CASSQAAPSSYEQYF. CDR3 sequence (DNA): TGCGCCAGCAGCCAAGCCGCGCCTAGCTCCTACGAGCAGTACTTC.